One and the same sample provided the 24 T cell receptor beta chains below, sequenced in a study of CD8+CD57+ T cells in acquired aplastic anemia. Genomic DNA, the template, was used for profiling of the TCR beta VDJ and CDR3. TCRdb independently ran MiXCR on the reads; one entry per CDR3 protein. The table includes fewer than 250,000 distinct CDR3 sequences, over 40% detected once. Sequencing involved patients with CD8+CD57+ cell expansion previously shown by flow cytometry. Sequenced: sorted CD4+, CD8+, or CD8+CD57+ T cells (not recorded which) from PBMCs. Receptors originate from a human donor with aplastic anemia.

This clonotype was seen a few times. This chain connects TRBV3-1 to TRBJ1-2; D remains unclear. CDR3 length: 15 amino acids. The germline V and J ends were trimmed by 1 base and 4 bases, with 13 bases remaining between them. Germline lookup yields CDR1 LGHDT and CDR2 YNNKEL (reference sequence). The CDR3 here is CASSQVVGLVYGYTF. Here the CDR3 DNA reads TGTGCCAGCAGCCAAGTTGTAGGGTTGGTCTATGGCTACACCTTC.

In its sample, this clonotype was seen many times. The V and J genes are TRBV4-1 and TRBJ2-5; a possible D gene is TRBD1 (5 bases). This CDR3 has 13 residues. The ends were cut back, 8 bases at V and 2 bases at J, with 12 bases in the middle. CDR1 is MGHRA, CDR2 YSYEKL, per germline. The CDR3 loop is CASRRTTQETQYF. In DNA, the CDR3 is TGCGCCAGCCGGCGGACAACACAAGAGACCCAGTACTTC.

For this clonotype: An end of the junction does not agree with germline; a read error may underlie this. The rearrangement uses TRBV5-1 and TRBJ1-4; 9 bases are a match to TRBD1. There are 16 residues in the CDR3. Germline lookup yields CDR1 SGHRS and CDR2 YFSETQ. CDR3 residues: CAGSPGQGGSNEKLFF. For the CDR3, the DNA is TGCGCCGGCAGCCCGGGACAGGGTGGGTCAAACGAAAAACTGTTTTTT.

The rearrangement joins TRBV15 to TRBJ2-7; 11 bases are a match to TRBD2. Trimming removed 1 base from V and 4 bases from J; junction bases left unmatched: 9. Germline assignment: CDR1 LNHNV and CDR2 YYDKDF (reference sequence). This CDR3 comprises 17 residues. CDR3 in amino acids: CATSRVAGGIIVYEQYF. As DNA, the CDR3 is TGTGCCACCAGCAGAGTAGCGGGGGGGATAATCGTTTACGAGCAGTACTTC.

The V gene is TRBV2, the J gene TRBJ1-2, with no clear D. Germline V CDR1 and CDR2: SNHLY, FYNNEI. V was shortened by 0 bases and J by 4 bases, with 12 bases between the two germline ends. This CDR3 is built from 15 residues. This chain's CDR3 is CASSEALRLGYGYTF. CDR3 nucleotides: TGTGCCAGCAGTGAAGCGCTTCGGCTCGGCTATGGCTACACCTTC.

This clonotype was observed a few times. This rearrangement joins TRBV5-1 to TRBJ2-1; 9 bases are shared with TRBD2. The length of the CDR3 is 16 residues. Germline-derived CDR1 and CDR2 are SGHRS and YFSETQ. With V trimmed by 0 bases and J by 5 bases, 6 bases remained unmatched. The CDR3 spells CASSLALAGGDNEQFF. The CDR3 DNA is TGCGCCAGCAGCTTGGCCCTGGCGGGGGGGGACAATGAGCAGTTCTTC.

The chain links TRBV7-2 to TRBJ2-1; D is undetermined. The CDR3 consists of 11 residues. Deletions cut 3 bases from V and 9 bases from J, with 6 bases between. Germline CDR1 is SGHTA and CDR2 is FQGNSA. CDR3 residues: CASSFRVEQFF. CDR3 DNA: TGTGCCAGCAGCTTCAGAGTTGAGCAGTTCTTC.

This chain uses TRBV20-1 with TRBJ2-7; TRBD2 is a possible D gene (6 bases). The V gene's germline CDR1 is DFQATT and CDR2 SNEGSKA (reference sequence). CDR3 length: 14 amino acids. Trimming shortened V by 3 bases and J by 1 base, and 13 bases separated the two germline ends. The CDR3 DNA reads as TGCAGTGCTAGGAGGGACTTTAGTTCCTACGAGCAGTACTTC. Amino acid sequence: CSARRDFSSYEQYF.

The sample holds many counts of this clonotype. The chain joins TRBV20-1 to TRBJ1-2, with 9 positions matching TRBD1. Trimming at V came to 3 bases and at J to 4 bases, leaving 6 bases not matched to a gene. CDR1 is DFQATT and CDR2 is SNEGSKA in the germline V gene (reference sequence). There are 14 residues in the CDR3. The CDR3 loop reads CSASPTGGGYGYTF. CDR3 nucleotides: TGCAGTGCTAGTCCCACAGGGGGCGGCTATGGCTACACCTTC.

This clonotype was detected ten times or more. The V and J genes are TRBV5-1 and TRBJ1-4, with a tentative D call TRBD1 (6 bases). The germline CDR1 and CDR2 sequences are SGHRS and YFSETQ. V was clipped by 6 bases and J by 4 bases, with 13 bases between them. CDR3 length: 14 residues. Here the CDR3 DNA reads TGCGCCAGCAAAACAGGGTCCCTTAATGAAAAACTGTTTTTT. Translation gives CASKTGSLNEKLFF.

This clonotype showed up just once. Here the CDR3 reads CSVSGRTYNEQFF. As DNA, the CDR3 is TGCAGCGTTAGTGGCCGGACCTACAATGAGCAGTTCTTC. The V gene is TRBV29-1, the J gene TRBJ2-1; D call uncertain. Germline CDR1 reads SQVTM; CDR2 reads ANQGSEA. Trimming removed 5 bases at V and 2 bases at J, with 10 bases between. The CDR3 spans 13 residues.

This clonotype was counted between two and nine times. The chain employs TRBV13 and TRBJ2-7, with 7 bases fitting TRBD2. The CDR3 spans 14 residues. The germline CDR1 and CDR2 sequences are PRHDT and FYEKMQ (reference sequence). Trimming took 5 bases from V and 6 from J; bases not matched to a gene: 10. This CDR3 is CASSQNEGRGEQYF. The CDR3, as DNA: TGTGCCAGCAGCCAAAATGAGGGGAGGGGCGAGCAGTACTTC. The whole variable domain, filled in from reference TRBV13 and TRBJ2-7, reads AAGVIQSPRHLIKEKRETATLKCYPIPRHDTVYWYQQGPGQDPQFLISFYEKMQSDKGSIPDRFSAQQFSDYHSELNMSSLELGDSALYFCASSQNEGRGEQYFGPGTRLTVT.

As regards this clonotype: Without the conserved terminal phenylalanine or tryptophan, this CDR3 likely stems from a read error. No DNA is shown, since the ends of the CDR3 on it are uncertain; the CDR3 is the one TCRdb lists. The chain has TRBV5-4 and TRBJ1-4. A total of 8 residues make up the CDR3, ends included. Germline V gene lookup returns CDR1 SGHNT and CDR2 YYREEE (reference sequence). The CDR3 loop is CASSLDSL.

This clonotype was recorded a few times. A much larger clone lies a single base off, so this may be a read error. The J gene is TRBJ2-5, the V gene TRBV7-3; perhaps D is TRBD1 or TRBD2 (5 bases each). CDR1 is SGHTA and CDR2 is FQGTGA in the germline V gene. The CDR3 is 14 amino acids. CDR3 in amino acids: CVKWDPGEWETQCF. The DNA of the CDR3 is TGTGTCAAGTGGGACCCAGGAGAATGGGAGACCCAGTGCTTC.

The sample holds one count of this clonotype. The chain couples TRBV5-6 to TRBJ1-2, with TRBD1 matching over 7 bases. This CDR3 spans 12 amino acids. Per the germline V gene, CDR1 is SGHDT and CDR2 is YYEEEE. After removal of 4 bases from V and 8 bases from J, the junction contained 5 bases not matched to a gene. In nucleotides, the CDR3 is TGTGCCAGCAGCCGGACAGGACGCGGCTACACCTTC. This encodes CASSRTGRGYTF.

This clonotype has ten or more counts. V gene TRBV25-1 combines with J gene TRBJ2-4; 9 bases agree with TRBD2. CDR3 size: 15 residues. V dropped 5 bases and J dropped 6; count of bases not matched to a gene: 8. The V gene's germline CDR1 is MGHDK and CDR2 SYGVNS. The CDR3 is CASSTAGGVANIQYF. In DNA form, the CDR3 reads TGTGCCAGCAGTACGGCGGGGGGGGTCGCAAACATTCAGTACTTC.

The sample holds many counts of this clonotype. V gene TRBV20-1 combines with J gene TRBJ2-5; unclear D gene. Trimming removed 6 bases at V and 4 bases at J, with 18 bases between. The germline CDR1 and CDR2 sequences are DFQATT and SNEGSKA (reference sequence). CDR3 length equals 14 residues. Written as DNA, the CDR3 is TGCAGTGCCCCTCCGGGCCCTCGGCGAGAGACCCAGTACTTC. This encodes CSAPPGPRRETQYF.

This clonotype was observed at least ten times. The rearrangement links TRBV15 to TRBJ2-2; maybe TRBD1 (6 bases). Trimming removed 3 bases at V and 7 bases at J, with 15 bases between. The CDR3 consists of 15 residues. Germline CDR1 and CDR2: LNHNV and YYDKDF (reference sequence). The CDR3 loop is CATSRRTDQSGELFF. CDR3 nucleotides: TGTGCCACCAGCAGGAGGACAGATCAGAGCGGGGAGCTGTTTTTT.

Of note for this clonotype: A much larger clone differs by one base, so this may be a read error. The chain joins TRBV6-1 to TRBJ1-2; D uncertain. Germline CDR1 reads MNHNS; CDR2 reads SASEGT. This CDR3 has 12 amino acids. The CDR3 loop reads CTSRRQNYGYTF. The CDR3 bases are TGTACCAGCAGACGGCAGAACTATGGCTACACCTTC.

A single count supports this clonotype. The V gene is TRBV5-1, the J gene TRBJ1-1, with a possible D match to TRBD1 (6 bases). The CDR3 totals 17 residues. Between the trimmed V and J ends, which lost 0 bases and 4 bases, there was a span of 19 bases. Germline-derived CDR1 and CDR2 are SGHRS and YFSETQ. CDR3 sequence: CASSLEPGETRGTEAFF. The CDR3 region has the DNA TGCGCCAGCAGCTTGGAGCCAGGTGAGACCAGGGGCACTGAAGCTTTCTTT.

V is TRBV7-7 and J is TRBJ2-7, with D possibly being TRBD2 (5 bases). Per germline, CDR1 SSHAT and CDR2 FNYEAQ (reference sequence). The V end lost 3 bases, the J end lost 6 bases, and 12 bases lay between the germline ends. The CDR3 runs 13 residues. This CDR3 reads CASSLDSGSEQYF. DNA of the CDR3: TGTGCCAGCAGCTTGGACTCTGGGAGCGAGCAGTACTTC.

With regard to this clonotype: The DNA is left out, because the CDR3 cannot be placed on it with certainty; the CDR3 is given as TCRdb lists it. This sequence joins TRBV7-9 and TRBJ1-2. Termini included, the CDR3 measures 15 amino acids. Germline CDR1 SEHNR, CDR2 FQNEAQ (reference sequence). CDR3 loop: CASSLGDAQYFGYTF.

This clonotype turned up a few times. The V call is TRBV5-1, the J call TRBJ1-6; weak D call: TRBD1 (6 bases). The ends were cut back, 4 bases at V and 4 bases at J, with 12 bases in the middle. This CDR3 comprises 15 residues. Germline V CDR1 and CDR2: SGHRS, YFSETQ. CDR3 sequence: CASSQYGTYNSPLHF. The CDR3 region has the DNA TGCGCCAGCAGCCAGTACGGGACATATAATTCACCCCTCCACTTT. Full variable domain (remainder filled in from reference TRBV5-1 and TRBJ1-6): KAGVTQTPRYLIKTRGQQVTLSCSPISGHRSVSWYQQTPGQGLQFLFEYFSETQRNKGNFPGRFSGRQFSNSRSEMNVSTLELGDSALYLCASSQYGTYNSPLHFGNGTRLTVT.

This clonotype was detected ten times or more. V is TRBV6-1 and J is TRBJ2-7; D is perhaps TRBD1 (5 bases). Germline V gene sequence: CDR1 MNHNS, CDR2 SASEGT. Trimming took 3 bases from V and 4 from J, leaving 7 bases between them. This CDR3 is built from 12 residues. CDR3 amino acids: CASSDSGYEQYF. The CDR3 nucleotides read TGTGCCAGCAGTGACTCAGGGTACGAGCAGTACTTC.